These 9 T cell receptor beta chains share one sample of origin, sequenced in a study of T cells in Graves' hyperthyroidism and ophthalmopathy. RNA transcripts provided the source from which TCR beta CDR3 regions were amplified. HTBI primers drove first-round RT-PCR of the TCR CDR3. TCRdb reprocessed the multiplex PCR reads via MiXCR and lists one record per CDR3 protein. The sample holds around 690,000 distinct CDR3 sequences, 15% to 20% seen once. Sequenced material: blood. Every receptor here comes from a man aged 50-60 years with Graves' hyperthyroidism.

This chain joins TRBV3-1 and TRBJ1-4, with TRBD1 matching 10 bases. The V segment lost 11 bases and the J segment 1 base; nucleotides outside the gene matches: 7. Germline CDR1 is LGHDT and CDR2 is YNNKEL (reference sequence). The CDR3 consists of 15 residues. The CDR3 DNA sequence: TGTGCCTCCGGGACAGGGGAGTTAACTAATGAAAAACTGTTTTTT. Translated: CASGTGELTNEKLFF.

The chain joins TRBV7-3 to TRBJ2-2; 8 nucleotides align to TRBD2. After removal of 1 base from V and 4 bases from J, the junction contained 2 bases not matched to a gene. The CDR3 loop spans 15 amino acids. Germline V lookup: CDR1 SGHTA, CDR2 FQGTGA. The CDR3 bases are TGTGCCAGCAGCTTAATTAGCGGGACCACCGGGGAGCTGTTTTTT. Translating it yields CASSLISGTTGELFF.

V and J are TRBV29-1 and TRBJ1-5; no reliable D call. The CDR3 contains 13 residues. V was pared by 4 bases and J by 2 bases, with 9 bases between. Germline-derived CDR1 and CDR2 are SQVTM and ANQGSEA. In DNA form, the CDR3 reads TGCAGCGTTGCAGGAAAGGGCAATCAGCCCCAGCATTTT. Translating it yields CSVAGKGNQPQHF.

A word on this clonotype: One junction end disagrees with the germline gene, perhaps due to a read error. CDR3 nucleotide sequence: TGTGCCATCCTTGGGCCAGGGGGCACCAGGGAGCTGTTTTTT. Translating it yields CAILGPGGTRELFF. The chain combines TRBV28 with TRBJ2-2; 8 bases line up with TRBD1. Germline CDR1 MDHEN, CDR2 SYDVKM. The CDR3 runs to 14 residues.

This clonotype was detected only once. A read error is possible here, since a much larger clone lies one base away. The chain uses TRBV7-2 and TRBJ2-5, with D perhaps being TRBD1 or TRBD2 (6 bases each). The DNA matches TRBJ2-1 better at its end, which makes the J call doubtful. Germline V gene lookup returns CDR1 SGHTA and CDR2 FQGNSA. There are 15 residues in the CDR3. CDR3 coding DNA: TGTGCCAGCAGCCTTGTCACAAGGGGGGACGAGACCCAGTTCTTC. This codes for CASSLVTRGDETQFF.

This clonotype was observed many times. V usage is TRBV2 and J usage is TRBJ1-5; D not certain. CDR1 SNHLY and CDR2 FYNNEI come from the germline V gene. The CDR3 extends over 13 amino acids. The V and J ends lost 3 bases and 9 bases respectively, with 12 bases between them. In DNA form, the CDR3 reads TGTGCCAGCAGTGACGGGCCCGGGAGGCCCCAGCATTTT. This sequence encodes CASSDGPGRPQHF.

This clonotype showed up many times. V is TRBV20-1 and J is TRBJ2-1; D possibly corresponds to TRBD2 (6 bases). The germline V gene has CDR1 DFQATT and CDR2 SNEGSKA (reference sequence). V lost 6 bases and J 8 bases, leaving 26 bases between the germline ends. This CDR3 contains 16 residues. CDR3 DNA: TGCAGTGCCATAGATCGCGGGAAATCCTTTCAAGATGAGCAGTTCTTC. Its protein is CSAIDRGKSFQDEQFF.

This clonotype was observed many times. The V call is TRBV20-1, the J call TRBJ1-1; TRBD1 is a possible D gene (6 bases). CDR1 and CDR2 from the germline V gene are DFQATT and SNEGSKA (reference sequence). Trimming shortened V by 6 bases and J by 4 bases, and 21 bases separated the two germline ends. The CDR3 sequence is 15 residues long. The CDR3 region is CSALGRGASVTEAFF. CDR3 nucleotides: TGCAGTGCCCTAGGGCGGGGGGCTTCGGTCACTGAAGCTTTCTTT.

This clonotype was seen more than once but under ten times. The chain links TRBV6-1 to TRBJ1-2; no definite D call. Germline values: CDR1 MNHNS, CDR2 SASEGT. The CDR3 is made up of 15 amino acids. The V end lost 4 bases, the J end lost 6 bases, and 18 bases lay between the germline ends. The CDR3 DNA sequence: TGTGCCAGCAGTGCCTTTGAGGGTCGGTCCGATGGCTACACCTTC. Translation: CASSAFEGRSDGYTF.